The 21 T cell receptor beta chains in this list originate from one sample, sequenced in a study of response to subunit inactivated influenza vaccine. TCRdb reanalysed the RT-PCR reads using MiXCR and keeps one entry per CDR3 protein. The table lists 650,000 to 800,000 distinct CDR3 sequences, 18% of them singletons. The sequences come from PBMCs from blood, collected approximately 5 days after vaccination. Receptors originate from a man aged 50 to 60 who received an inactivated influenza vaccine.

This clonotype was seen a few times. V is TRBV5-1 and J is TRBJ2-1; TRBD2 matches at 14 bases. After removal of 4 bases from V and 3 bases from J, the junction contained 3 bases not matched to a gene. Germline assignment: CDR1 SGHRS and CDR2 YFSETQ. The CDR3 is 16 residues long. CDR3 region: CASSGTSGSLYNEQFF. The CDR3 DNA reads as TGCGCCAGCAGCGGGACTAGCGGGAGCCTCTACAATGAGCAGTTCTTC. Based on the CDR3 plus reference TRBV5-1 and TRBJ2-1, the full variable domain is KAGVTQTPRYLIKTRGQQVTLSCSPISGHRSVSWYQQTPGQGLQFLFEYFSETQRNKGNFPGRFSGRQFSNSRSEMNVSTLELGDSALYLCASSGTSGSLYNEQFFGPGTRLTVL.

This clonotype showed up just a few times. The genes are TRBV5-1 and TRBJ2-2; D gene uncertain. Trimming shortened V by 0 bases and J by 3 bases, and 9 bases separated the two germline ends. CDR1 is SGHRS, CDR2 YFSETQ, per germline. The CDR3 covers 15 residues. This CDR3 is CASSLESRDTGELFF. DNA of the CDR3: TGCGCCAGCAGCTTGGAAAGTAGGGACACCGGGGAGCTGTTTTTT.

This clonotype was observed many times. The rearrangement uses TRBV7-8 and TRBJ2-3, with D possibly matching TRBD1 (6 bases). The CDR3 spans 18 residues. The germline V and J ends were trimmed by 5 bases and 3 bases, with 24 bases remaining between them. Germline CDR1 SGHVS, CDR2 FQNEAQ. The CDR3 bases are TGTGCCAGCAGCCGCCACGGAGATTTCGGGACAAGGACAGATACGCAGTATTTT. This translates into CASSRHGDFGTRTDTQYF.

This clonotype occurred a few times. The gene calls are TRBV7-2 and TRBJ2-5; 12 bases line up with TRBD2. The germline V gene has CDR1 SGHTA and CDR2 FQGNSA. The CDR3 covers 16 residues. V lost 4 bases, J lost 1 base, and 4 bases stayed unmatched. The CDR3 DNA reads TGTGCCAGCAGCTCCTGGACTAGCGGGGCCCAAGAGACCCAGTACTTC. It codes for CASSSWTSGAQETQYF.

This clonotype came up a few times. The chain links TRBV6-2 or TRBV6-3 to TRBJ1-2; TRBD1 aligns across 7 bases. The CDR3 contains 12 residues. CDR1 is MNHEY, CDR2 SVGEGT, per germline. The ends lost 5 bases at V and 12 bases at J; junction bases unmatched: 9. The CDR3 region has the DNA TGTGCCAGCAGTCAGACAGGGAGGCTTAACACCTTC. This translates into CASSQTGRLNTF.

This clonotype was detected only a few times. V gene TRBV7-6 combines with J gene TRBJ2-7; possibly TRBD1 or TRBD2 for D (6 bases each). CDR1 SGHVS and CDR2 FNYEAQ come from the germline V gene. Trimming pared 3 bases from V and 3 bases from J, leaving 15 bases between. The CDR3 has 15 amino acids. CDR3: CASSLGGMVRYEQYF. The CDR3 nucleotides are TGTGCCAGCAGCTTGGGGGGCATGGTCCGCTACGAGCAGTACTTC.

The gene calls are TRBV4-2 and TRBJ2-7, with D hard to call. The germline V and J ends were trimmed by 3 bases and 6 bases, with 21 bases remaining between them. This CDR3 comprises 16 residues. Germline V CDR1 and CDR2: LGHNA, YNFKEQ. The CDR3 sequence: CASSQYPDLVLGEQYF. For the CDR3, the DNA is TGTGCCAGCAGCCAGTACCCGGACCTCGTACTGGGCGAGCAGTACTTC.

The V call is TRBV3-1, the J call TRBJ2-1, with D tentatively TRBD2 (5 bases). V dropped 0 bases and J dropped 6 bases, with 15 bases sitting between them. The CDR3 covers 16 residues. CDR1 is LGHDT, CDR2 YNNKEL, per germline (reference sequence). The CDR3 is CASSQEHGVVLNEQFF. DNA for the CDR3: TGTGCCAGCAGCCAAGAACACGGGGTTGTCCTCAATGAGCAGTTCTTC.

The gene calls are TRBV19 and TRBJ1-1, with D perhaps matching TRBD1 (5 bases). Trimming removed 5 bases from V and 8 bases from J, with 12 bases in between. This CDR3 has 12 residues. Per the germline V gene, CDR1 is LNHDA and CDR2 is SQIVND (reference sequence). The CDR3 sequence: CASSPRDREAFF. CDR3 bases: TGTGCCAGTAGTCCCCGGGACCGGGAAGCTTTCTTT.

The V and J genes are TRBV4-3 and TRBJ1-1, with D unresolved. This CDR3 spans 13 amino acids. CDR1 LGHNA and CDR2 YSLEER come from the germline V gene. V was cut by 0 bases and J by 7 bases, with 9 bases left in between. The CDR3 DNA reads TGCGCCAGCAGCCAAGACCCGGCGGTTGAAGCTTTCTTT. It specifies CASSQDPAVEAFF.

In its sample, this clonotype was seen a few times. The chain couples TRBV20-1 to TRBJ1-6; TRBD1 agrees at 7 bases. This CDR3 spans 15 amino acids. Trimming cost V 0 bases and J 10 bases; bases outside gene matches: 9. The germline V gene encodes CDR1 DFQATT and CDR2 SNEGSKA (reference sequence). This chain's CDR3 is CSARDRGTAVSPLHF. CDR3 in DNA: TGCAGTGCTAGAGATCGGGGGACAGCGGTCTCACCCCTCCACTTT.

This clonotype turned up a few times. CDR3: CASSLGSAGVRTEAFF. The CDR3 DNA reads as TGTGCCAGCAGCTTAGGATCTGCAGGGGTAAGGACTGAAGCTTTCTTT. The chain employs TRBV7-2 and TRBJ1-1; weak D call: TRBD1 (6 bases). Trimming removed 1 base from V and 5 bases from J, with 17 bases in between. Germline values: CDR1 SGHTA, CDR2 FQGNSA. The CDR3 is made up of 16 amino acids.

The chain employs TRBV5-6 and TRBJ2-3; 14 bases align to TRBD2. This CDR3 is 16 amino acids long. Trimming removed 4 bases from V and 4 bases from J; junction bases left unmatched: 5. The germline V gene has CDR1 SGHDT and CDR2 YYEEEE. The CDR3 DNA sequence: TGTGCCAGCAGCCAGCGGACTAGCGGGGGGTCAGATACGCAGTATTTT. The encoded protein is CASSQRTSGGSDTQYF.

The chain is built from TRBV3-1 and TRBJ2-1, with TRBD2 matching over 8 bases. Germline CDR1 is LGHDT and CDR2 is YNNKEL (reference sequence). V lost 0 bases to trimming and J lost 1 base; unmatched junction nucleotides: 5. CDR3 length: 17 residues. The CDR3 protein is CASSQDKAGVSYNEQFF. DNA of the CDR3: TGTGCCAGCAGCCAAGATAAAGCGGGAGTGTCCTACAATGAGCAGTTCTTC.

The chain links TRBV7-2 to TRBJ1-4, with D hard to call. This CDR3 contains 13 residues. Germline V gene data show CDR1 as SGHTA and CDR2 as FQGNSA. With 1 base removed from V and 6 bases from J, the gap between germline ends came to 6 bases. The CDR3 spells CASSLESYEKLFF. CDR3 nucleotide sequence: TGTGCCAGCAGCTTAGAAAGTTATGAAAAACTGTTTTTT.

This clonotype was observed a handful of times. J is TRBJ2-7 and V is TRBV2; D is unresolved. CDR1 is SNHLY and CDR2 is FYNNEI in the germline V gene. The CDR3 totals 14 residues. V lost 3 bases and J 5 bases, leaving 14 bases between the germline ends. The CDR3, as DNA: TGTGCCAGCAGTGACAATCTGCCTATAGACGAGCAGTACTTC. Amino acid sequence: CASSDNLPIDEQYF.

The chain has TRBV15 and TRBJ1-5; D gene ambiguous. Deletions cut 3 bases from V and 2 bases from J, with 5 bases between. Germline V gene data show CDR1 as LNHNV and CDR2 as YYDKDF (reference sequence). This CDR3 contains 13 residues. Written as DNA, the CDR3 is TGTGCCACCAGCAGTTCAGGCAATCAGCCCCAGCATTTT. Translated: CATSSSGNQPQHF.

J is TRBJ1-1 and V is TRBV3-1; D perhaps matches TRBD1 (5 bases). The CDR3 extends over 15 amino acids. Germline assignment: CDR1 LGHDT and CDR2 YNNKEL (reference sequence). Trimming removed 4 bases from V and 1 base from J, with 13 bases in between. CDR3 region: CASSLGTQANTEAFF. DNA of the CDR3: TGTGCCAGCAGCCTCGGGACCCAGGCGAACACTGAAGCTTTCTTT.

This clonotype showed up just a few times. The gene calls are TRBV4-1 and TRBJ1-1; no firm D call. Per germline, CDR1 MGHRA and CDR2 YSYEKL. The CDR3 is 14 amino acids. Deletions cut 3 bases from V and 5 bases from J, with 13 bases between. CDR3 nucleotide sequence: TGCGCCAGCAGCCACACTTCCAGCAGGACTGAAGCTTTCTTT. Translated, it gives CASSHTSSRTEAFF.

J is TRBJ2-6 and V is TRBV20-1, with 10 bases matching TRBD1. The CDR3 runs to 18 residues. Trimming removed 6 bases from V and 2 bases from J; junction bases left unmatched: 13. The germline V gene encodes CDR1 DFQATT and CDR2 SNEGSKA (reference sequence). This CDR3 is CSAPTDRGRFAGANVLTF. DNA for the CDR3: TGCAGTGCCCCAACAGACAGGGGGCGTTTTGCTGGGGCCAACGTCCTGACTTTC.

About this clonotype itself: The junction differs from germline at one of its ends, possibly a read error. The CDR3 reads CASSDTQEKDF. Written as DNA, the CDR3 is TGTGCCAGCAGTGATACGCAGGAAAAAGACTTC. This chain joins TRBV2 and TRBJ2-7; no definite D call. Germline values: CDR1 SNHLY, CDR2 FYNNEI. This CDR3 contains 11 residues.